This TCR beta chain is drawn from a study of cytomegalovirus exposure and HLA in healthy donors. Regarding the study as a whole: Clusters of TCRs from the first cohort tended to co-occur in the 110 or so validation repertoires (as a later analysis found). The majority of TCR sequences were rare, yet some public TCRs appeared in many donors. Accounts indicate the classifier identified cytomegalovirus status with strong specificity and sensitivity.

Concerning this clone: What it binds is not known.

The table came from immunoSEQ multiplex PCR; TCRdb's copy has only in-frame clones and leaves some out. The sample gives approximately 200,000 clones, about 86% of which show up once; about 2.7% is in the top ten. The donors were part of the approximately 130-subject validation cohort, which stood apart from the roughly 680-subject first cohort. This CDR3 has 13 amino acids. After removal of 6 bases from V and 3 bases from J, the junction contained 8 bases not matched to a gene. Germline assignment: CDR1 SQVTM and CDR2 ANQGSEA. The sequence was collected from a woman aged 18-30 years in good health and CMV-seronegative. Specimen: PBMCs. This chain connects TRBV29-1 to TRBJ2-7; 7 bases align to TRBD2. The CDR3: CSVAGRNNYEQYF. In nucleotides, the CDR3 is TGCAGCGTAGCGGGACGGAATAACTACGAGCAGTACTTC.